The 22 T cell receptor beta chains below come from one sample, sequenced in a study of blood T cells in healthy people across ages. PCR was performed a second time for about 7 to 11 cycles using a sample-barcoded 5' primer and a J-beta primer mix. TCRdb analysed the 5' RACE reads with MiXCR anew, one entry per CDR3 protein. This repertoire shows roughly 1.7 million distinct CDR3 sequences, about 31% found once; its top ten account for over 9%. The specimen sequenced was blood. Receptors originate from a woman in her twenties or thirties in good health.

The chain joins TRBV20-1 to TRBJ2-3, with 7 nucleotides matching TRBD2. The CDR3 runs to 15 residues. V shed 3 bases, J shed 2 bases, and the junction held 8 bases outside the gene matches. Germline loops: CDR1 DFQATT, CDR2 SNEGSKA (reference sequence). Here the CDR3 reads CSASLRGGSTDTQYF. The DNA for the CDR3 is TGCAGTGCTAGTTTGCGCGGGGGATCCACAGATACGCAGTATTTT.

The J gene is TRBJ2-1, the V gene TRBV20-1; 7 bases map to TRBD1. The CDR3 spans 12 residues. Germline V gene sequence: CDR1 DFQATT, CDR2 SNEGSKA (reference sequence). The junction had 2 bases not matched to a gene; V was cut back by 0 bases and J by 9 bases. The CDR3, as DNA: TGCAGTGCTAGAGATGAGGGGGCTGAGCAGTTCTTC. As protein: CSARDEGAEQFF.

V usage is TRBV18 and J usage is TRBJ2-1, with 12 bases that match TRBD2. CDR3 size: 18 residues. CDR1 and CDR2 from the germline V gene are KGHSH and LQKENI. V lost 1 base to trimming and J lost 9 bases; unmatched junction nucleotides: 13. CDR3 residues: CASSPLIQTSGRRGEQFF. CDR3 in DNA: TGTGCCAGCTCACCACTCATTCAGACTAGCGGGAGAAGGGGTGAGCAGTTCTTC. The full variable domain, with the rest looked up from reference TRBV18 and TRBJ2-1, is NAGVMQNPRHLVRRRGQEARLRCSPMKGHSHVYWYRQLPEEGLKFMVYLQKENIIDESGMPKERFSAEFPKEGPSILRIQQVVRGDSAAYFCASSPLIQTSGRRGEQFFGPGTRLTVL.

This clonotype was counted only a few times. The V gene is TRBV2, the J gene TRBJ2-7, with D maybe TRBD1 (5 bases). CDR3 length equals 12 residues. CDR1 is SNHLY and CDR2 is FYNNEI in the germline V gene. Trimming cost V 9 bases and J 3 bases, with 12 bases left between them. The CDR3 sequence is CASLAGYYEQYF. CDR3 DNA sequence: TGTGCCAGTTTAGCAGGGTACTACGAGCAGTACTTC.

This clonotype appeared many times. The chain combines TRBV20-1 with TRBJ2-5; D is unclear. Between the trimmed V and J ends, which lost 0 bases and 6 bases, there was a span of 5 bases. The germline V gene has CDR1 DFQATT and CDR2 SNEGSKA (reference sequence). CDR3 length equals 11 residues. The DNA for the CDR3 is TGCAGTGCTAGAGATAGGCAGACCCAGTACTTC. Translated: CSARDRQTQYF.

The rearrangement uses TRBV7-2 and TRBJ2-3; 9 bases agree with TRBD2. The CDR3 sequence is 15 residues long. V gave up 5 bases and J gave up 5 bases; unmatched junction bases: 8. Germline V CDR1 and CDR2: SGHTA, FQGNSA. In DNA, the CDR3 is TGTGCCAGCAGCATCGCGGGGGGGTGGGTAGATACGCAGTATTTT. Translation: CASSIAGGWVDTQYF.

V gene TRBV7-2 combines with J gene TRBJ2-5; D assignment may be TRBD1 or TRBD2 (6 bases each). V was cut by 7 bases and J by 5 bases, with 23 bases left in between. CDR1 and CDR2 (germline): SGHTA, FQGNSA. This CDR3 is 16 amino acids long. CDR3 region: CASISAPGAPGETQYF. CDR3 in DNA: TGTGCCAGCATCTCTGCGCCGGGGGCCCCCGGGGAGACCCAGTACTTC.

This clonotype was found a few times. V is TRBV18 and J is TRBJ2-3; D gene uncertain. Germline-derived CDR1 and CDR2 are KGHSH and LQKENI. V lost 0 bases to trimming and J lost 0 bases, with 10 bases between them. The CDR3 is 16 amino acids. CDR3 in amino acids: CASSPPKAGSTDTQYF. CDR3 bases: TGTGCCAGCTCACCACCGAAAGCTGGAAGCACAGATACGCAGTATTTT.

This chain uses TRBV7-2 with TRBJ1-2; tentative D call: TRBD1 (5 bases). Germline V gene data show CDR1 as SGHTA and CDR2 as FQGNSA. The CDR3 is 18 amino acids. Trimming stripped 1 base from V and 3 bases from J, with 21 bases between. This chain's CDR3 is CASSLVPRGGGEDYGYTF. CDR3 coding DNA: TGTGCCAGCAGCTTAGTGCCACGGGGCGGGGGAGAGGACTATGGCTACACCTTC. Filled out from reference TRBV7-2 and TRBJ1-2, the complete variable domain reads GAGVSQSPSNKVTEKGKDVELRCDPISGHTALYWYRQSLGQGLEFLIYFQGNSAPDKSGLPSDRFSAERTGGSVSTLTIQRTQQEDSAVYLCASSLVPRGGGEDYGYTFGSGTRLTVV.

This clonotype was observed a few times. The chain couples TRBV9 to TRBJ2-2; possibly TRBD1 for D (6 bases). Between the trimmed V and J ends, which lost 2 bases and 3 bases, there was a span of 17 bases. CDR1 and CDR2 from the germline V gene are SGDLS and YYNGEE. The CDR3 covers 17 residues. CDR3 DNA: TGTGCCAGCAGCGTCCCCCTCAGGGGTTCCGACACCGGGGAGCTGTTTTTT. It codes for CASSVPLRGSDTGELFF.

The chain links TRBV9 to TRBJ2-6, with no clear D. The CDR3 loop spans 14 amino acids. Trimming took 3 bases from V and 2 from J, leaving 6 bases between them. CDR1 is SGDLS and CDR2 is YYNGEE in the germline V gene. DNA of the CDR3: TGTGCCAGCAGCGCGGGTCCTGGGGCCAACGTCCTGACTTTC. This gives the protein CASSAGPGANVLTF.

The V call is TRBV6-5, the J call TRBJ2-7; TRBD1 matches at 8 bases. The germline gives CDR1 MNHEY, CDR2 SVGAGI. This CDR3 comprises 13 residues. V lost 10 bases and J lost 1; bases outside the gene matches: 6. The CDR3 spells CAIAQGGSYEQYF. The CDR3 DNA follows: TGTGCCATCGCACAGGGGGGATCCTACGAGCAGTACTTC.

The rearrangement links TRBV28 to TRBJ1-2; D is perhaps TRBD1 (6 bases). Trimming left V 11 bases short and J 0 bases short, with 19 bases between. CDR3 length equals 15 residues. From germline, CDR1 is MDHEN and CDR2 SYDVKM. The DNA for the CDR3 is TGTGCCGTAGGACAGCCAAACCCCACTAACTATGGCTACACCTTC. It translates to CAVGQPNPTNYGYTF.

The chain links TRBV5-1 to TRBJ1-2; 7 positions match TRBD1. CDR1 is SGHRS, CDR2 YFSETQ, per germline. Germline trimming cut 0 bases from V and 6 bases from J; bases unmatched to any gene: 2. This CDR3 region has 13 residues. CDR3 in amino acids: CASSLEGADGYTF. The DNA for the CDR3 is TGCGCCAGCAGCTTGGAGGGGGCGGATGGCTACACCTTC.

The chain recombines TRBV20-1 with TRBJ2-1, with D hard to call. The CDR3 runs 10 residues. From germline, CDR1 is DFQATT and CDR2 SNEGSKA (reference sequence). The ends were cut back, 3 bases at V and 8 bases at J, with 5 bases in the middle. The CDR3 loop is CSASLDEQFF. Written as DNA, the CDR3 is TGCAGTGCTAGTTTGGATGAGCAGTTCTTC.

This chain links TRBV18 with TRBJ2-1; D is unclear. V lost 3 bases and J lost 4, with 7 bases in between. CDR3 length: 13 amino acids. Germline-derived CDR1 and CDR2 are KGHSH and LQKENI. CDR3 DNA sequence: TGTGCCAGCTCACCCCTTCAGTACAATGAGCAGTTCTTC. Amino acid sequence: CASSPLQYNEQFF.

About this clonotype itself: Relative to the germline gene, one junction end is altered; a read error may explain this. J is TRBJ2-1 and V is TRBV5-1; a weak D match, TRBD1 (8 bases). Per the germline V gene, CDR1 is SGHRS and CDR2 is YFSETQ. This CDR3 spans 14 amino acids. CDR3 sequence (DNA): TGCGCCAGCAGCTTGGGACAGGGGAGGGGTGAGCGGTTCTTC. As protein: CASSLGQGRGERFF.

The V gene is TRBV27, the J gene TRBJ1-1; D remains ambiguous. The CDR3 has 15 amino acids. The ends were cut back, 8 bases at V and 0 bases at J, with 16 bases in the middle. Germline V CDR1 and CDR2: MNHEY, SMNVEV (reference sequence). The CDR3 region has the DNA TGTGCCAGCCAAGCCGGGTCCCGCTTGAACACTGAAGCTTTCTTT. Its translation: CASQAGSRLNTEAFF.

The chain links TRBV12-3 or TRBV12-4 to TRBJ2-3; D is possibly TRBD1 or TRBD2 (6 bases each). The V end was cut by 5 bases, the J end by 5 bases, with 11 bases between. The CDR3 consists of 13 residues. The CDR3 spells CASSPKGGDTQYF. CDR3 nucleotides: TGTGCCAGCAGTCCAAAGGGGGGAGATACGCAGTATTTT.

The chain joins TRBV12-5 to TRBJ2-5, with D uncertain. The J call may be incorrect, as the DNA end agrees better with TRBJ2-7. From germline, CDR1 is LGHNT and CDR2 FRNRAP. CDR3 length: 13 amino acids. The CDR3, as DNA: TGTGCTAGTGGTTTTGAGGTGGGTTACGAGCAGTACTTC. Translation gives CASGFEVGYEQYF.

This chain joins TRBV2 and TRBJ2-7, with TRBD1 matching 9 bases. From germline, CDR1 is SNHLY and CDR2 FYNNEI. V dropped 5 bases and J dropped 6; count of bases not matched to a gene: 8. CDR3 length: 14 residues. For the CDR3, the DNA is TGTGCCAGCAGTACCGGGACAGGGTATGCCGAGCAGTACTTC. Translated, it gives CASSTGTGYAEQYF. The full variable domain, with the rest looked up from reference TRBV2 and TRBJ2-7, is EPEVTQTPSHQVTQMGQEVILRCVPISNHLYFYWYRQILGQKVEFLVSFYNNEISEKSEIFDDQFSVERPDGSNFTLKIRSTKLEDSAMYFCASSTGTGYAEQYFGPGTRLTVT.

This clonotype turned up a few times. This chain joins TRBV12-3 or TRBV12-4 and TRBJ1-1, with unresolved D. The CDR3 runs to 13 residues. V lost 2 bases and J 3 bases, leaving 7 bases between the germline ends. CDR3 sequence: CASSLMQDTEAFF. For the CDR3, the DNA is TGTGCCAGCAGTTTAATGCAAGACACTGAAGCTTTCTTT.